A single sample gave rise to the 25 T cell receptor beta chains below, sequenced in a study of CD8+ T cells in alopecia areata (dated by TCRdb to 2017 to 2018). The intended sense of this specimen's time point label: less than five weeks on oral tofacitinib. The meaning of the sample's treatment or condition label: oral pan-JAK inhibitor, 5-10 mg twice daily. The library was generated by the immunoSEQ multiplex PCR assay. RNA was extracted from all samples and reverse transcribed into cDNA, which served as template for TCR sequencing. Sourced from immuneACCESS, this table was stored by TCRdb with only in-frame sequences that have V and J called. A share of the clones is absent; for the studies checked, an unresolved V gene accounts for under half, and the remainder has no known explanation. In this sample the table shows about 42,000 clones, just over 65% of which occur a single time. The top ten clones comprise about a fifth of the sample.

This specimen was CD8+ T cells sorted from blood, taken at week 4, from a patient treated with tofacitinib. All receptors come from a human donor with alopecia areata.

V gene TRBV27 combines with J gene TRBJ2-7; D tentatively reads TRBD1 or TRBD2 (5 bases each). V lost 8 bases and J lost 2, with 10 bases in between. Germline V gene lookup returns CDR1 MNHEY and CDR2 SMNVEV (reference sequence). This CDR3 has 12 amino acids. The CDR3 DNA reads as TGTGCCAGCGGGGACGGGCCCTACGAGCAGTACTTC. Translated, it gives CASGDGPYEQYF.

The chain combines TRBV30 with TRBJ2-1, with TRBD1 identical over 8 bases. Per the germline V gene, CDR1 is GTSNPN and CDR2 is SVGIG (reference sequence). The length of the CDR3 is 14 residues. V dropped 0 bases and J dropped 8; count of bases not matched to a gene: 6. CDR3 amino acids: CAWSVGQGAYEQFF. The CDR3 DNA reads as TGTGCCTGGAGTGTCGGGCAGGGGGCATATGAGCAGTTCTTC.

V is TRBV19 and J is TRBJ2-1; D remains ambiguous. This CDR3 is 14 amino acids long. Germline-derived CDR1 and CDR2 are LNHDA and SQIVND (reference sequence). Trimming removed 2 bases at V and 5 bases at J, with 10 bases between. The CDR3 spells CASSIWFIDNEQFF. CDR3 coding DNA: TGTGCCAGTAGTATATGGTTCATTGACAATGAGCAGTTCTTC.

This clone was picked up one time. The rearrangement uses TRBV30 and TRBJ2-1; D is unclear. V dropped 2 bases and J dropped 10 bases, with 12 bases sitting between them. The V gene's germline CDR1 is GTSNPN and CDR2 SVGIG (reference sequence). The CDR3 covers 12 residues. For the CDR3, the DNA is TGTGCCTGGAGTTCCCCAGGCGTCGAGCAGTTCTTC. Its translation: CAWSSPGVEQFF.

This clone was seen more than once but under ten times. This rearrangement joins TRBV9 to TRBJ2-2; D uncertain. The CDR3 is 12 amino acids. Germline CDR1 and CDR2: SGDLS and YYNGEE. V lost 4 bases and J lost 6, with 7 bases in between. CDR3: CASSLRAGELFF. DNA of the CDR3: TGTGCCAGCAGCCTCCGGGCCGGGGAGCTGTTTTTT.

The chain links TRBV9 to TRBJ2-1; 11 bases are shared with TRBD2. The V gene's germline CDR1 is SGDLS and CDR2 YYNGEE. This CDR3 has 16 residues. The V gene end was trimmed by 2 bases and the J gene end by 5 bases; junction bases not matched to a gene: 6. The CDR3 region has the DNA TGTGCCAGCAGCGTTGAGACTAGCGGGGTGAACAATGAGCAGTTCTTC. Its protein is CASSVETSGVNNEQFF.

The gene calls are TRBV2 and TRBJ1-1; 9 bases are a match to TRBD1. The germline CDR1 and CDR2 sequences are SNHLY and FYNNEI. The CDR3 has 15 residues. With 2 bases clipped from V and 4 bases from J, the junction kept 5 bases outside the gene matches. The CDR3 region is CASSERTGASTEAFF. For the CDR3, the DNA is TGTGCCAGCAGTGAACGGACAGGGGCATCCACTGAAGCTTTCTTT.

The chain is built from TRBV27 and TRBJ1-5; no reliable D call. V shed 3 bases and J shed 2 bases, with 8 bases lying between them. The CDR3 loop spans 14 amino acids. The germline V gene has CDR1 MNHEY and CDR2 SMNVEV (reference sequence). The CDR3 DNA sequence: TGTGCCAGCAGTTTGGAAAGGGGCAATCAGCCCCAGCATTTT. Encoded protein: CASSLERGNQPQHF.

The chain couples TRBV7-2 to TRBJ2-1; perhaps TRBD1 as D (6 bases). Looked up from germline, CDR1 is SGHTA and CDR2 is FQGNSA. The CDR3 consists of 12 residues. V was clipped by 8 bases and J by 8 bases, with 13 bases between them. The CDR3 region has the DNA TGTGCCAGCCGGACAGCGGTCGATGAGCAGTTCTTC. Encoded protein: CASRTAVDEQFF. Full variable domain (rest looked up from reference TRBV7-2 and TRBJ2-1): GAGVSQSPSNKVTEKGKDVELRCDPISGHTALYWYRQSLGQGLEFLIYFQGNSAPDKSGLPSDRFSAERTGGSVSTLTIQRTQQEDSAVYLCASRTAVDEQFFGPGTRLTVL.

The chain is built from TRBV29-1 and TRBJ1-1; 7 nucleotides match TRBD1. In germline, CDR1 is SQVTM, CDR2 ANQGSEA. The CDR3 has 11 residues. J lost 7 bases, V lost 7 bases, and 6 bases had no gene match. The CDR3 protein is CSDRTGGEAFF. CDR3 sequence (DNA): TGCAGCGATAGGACAGGTGGTGAAGCTTTCTTT.

The rearrangement links TRBV6-5 to TRBJ2-3; possible D gene TRBD2, 6 bases. Germline V gene data show CDR1 as MNHEY and CDR2 as SVGAGI. V was cut by 2 bases and J by 6 bases, with 9 bases left in between. The CDR3 extends over 13 amino acids. In nucleotides, the CDR3 is TGTGCCAGCAGTTACCCTGGGGGGGATACGCAGTATTTT. It yields the protein CASSYPGGDTQYF.

This chain joins TRBV14 and TRBJ2-1; D possibly corresponds to TRBD2 (5 bases). CDR3 length equals 13 residues. Looked up from germline, CDR1 is SGHDN and CDR2 is FVKESK. The V end was cut by 5 bases, the J end by 5 bases, with 10 bases between. CDR3 nucleotide sequence: TGTGCCAGCAGCTCTGGACTCAACAATGAGCAGTTCTTC. Protein: CASSSGLNNEQFF. The entire variable domain, with the rest obtained from reference TRBV14 and TRBJ2-1, is as follows: EAGVTQFPSHSVIEKGQTVTLRCDPISGHDNLYWYRRVMGKEIKFLLHFVKESKQDESGMPNNRFLAERTGGTYSTLKVQPAELEDSGVYFCASSSGLNNEQFFGPGTRLTVL.

The chain combines TRBV11-2 with TRBJ2-7, with no clear D. Deletions cut 4 bases from V and 3 bases from J, with 1 base between. The CDR3 runs 10 residues. Germline-derived CDR1 and CDR2 are SGHAT and FQNNGV. The CDR3 is CASSYYEQYF. CDR3 DNA sequence: TGTGCCAGCAGCTACTACGAGCAGTACTTC.

The CDR3 sequence: CAWSNDGGYGYTF. CDR3 DNA sequence: TGTGCCTGGAGCAACGACGGGGGCTATGGCTACACCTTC. This chain links TRBV30 with TRBJ1-2, with TRBD1 as a possible D gene (5 bases). Germline V gene lookup returns CDR1 GTSNPN and CDR2 SVGIG (reference sequence). Trimming took off 3 bases at V and 4 bases at J, with 12 bases between the two ends. This CDR3 contains 13 residues.

The CDR3 loop reads CSALRAAPVCRTLHF. DNA for the CDR3: TGCAGCGCACTGCGGGCAGCCCCTGTTTGTCGAACCCTCCACTTT. The rearrangement joins TRBV29-1 to TRBJ1-6, with D hard to call. V gave up 7 bases and J gave up 14 bases, with 27 bases separating them. CDR3 length: 15 residues. CDR1 is SQVTM, CDR2 ANQGSEA, per germline.

The sample holds a few counts of this clone. The V gene is TRBV30, the J gene TRBJ1-6, with D possibly TRBD1 on 5 matching bases. CDR3 length: 15 amino acids. The germline V and J ends were trimmed by 0 bases and 9 bases, with 15 bases remaining between them. Germline assignment: CDR1 GTSNPN and CDR2 SVGIG (reference sequence). CDR3 coding DNA: TGTGCCTGGAGTGTACCAGTGTTGGGGGTTTCACCCCTCCACTTT. Encoded protein: CAWSVPVLGVSPLHF.

J is TRBJ2-2 and V is TRBV29-1; no firm D call. This CDR3 is built from 14 residues. Per the germline V gene, CDR1 is SQVTM and CDR2 is ANQGSEA. The V end was cut by 3 bases, the J end by 0 bases, with 8 bases between. The CDR3 spells CSVEAGPNTGELFF. The CDR3 nucleotides are TGCAGCGTTGAGGCCGGCCCGAACACCGGGGAGCTGTTTTTT.

The V and J genes are TRBV15 and TRBJ2-1; 9 positions agree with TRBD2. The CDR3 spans 15 residues. V was clipped by 3 bases and J by 4 bases; unmatched bases: 4. CDR1 and CDR2 (germline): LNHNV, YYDKDF (reference sequence). CDR3 sequence reads: CATSSLTSGYNEQFF. CDR3 bases: TGTGCCACCAGCAGTCTGACTAGCGGTTACAATGAGCAGTTCTTC.

The chain links TRBV7-8 to TRBJ2-7; 8 bases align to TRBD2. CDR3 length: 16 amino acids. V dropped 0 bases and J dropped 0; count of bases not matched to a gene: 4. Germline V gene sequence: CDR1 SGHVS, CDR2 FQNEAQ. The CDR3 bases are TGTGCCAGCAGCTTAGCGGAGCGGGGGTACTCCTACGAGCAGTACTTC. It codes for CASSLAERGYSYEQYF.

This chain connects TRBV13 to TRBJ2-7, with 10 bases aligning to TRBD2. From germline, CDR1 is PRHDT and CDR2 FYEKMQ (reference sequence). Trimming removed 5 bases from V and 1 base from J; junction bases left unmatched: 2. The CDR3 spans 14 residues. DNA for the CDR3: TGTGCCAGCAGCCGAGCGGGGGGGTCCTACGAGCAGTACTTC. Encoded protein: CASSRAGGSYEQYF.

This clone was observed a few times. Other DNA variants within this sample encode the same CDR3. The rearrangement uses TRBV29-1 and TRBJ2-7; maybe TRBD1 (6 bases). The V end lost 2 bases, the J end lost 1 base, and 6 bases lay between the germline ends. CDR3 size: 12 residues. Germline values: CDR1 SQVTM, CDR2 ANQGSEA. DNA of the CDR3: TGCAGCGTTGAAACAGGGTCCTACGAGCAGTACTTC. This codes for CSVETGSYEQYF.

This sequence joins TRBV27 and TRBJ2-1; D is unclear. Per the germline V gene, CDR1 is MNHEY and CDR2 is SMNVEV (reference sequence). V lost 3 bases to trimming and J lost 3 bases, with 6 bases between them. This CDR3 has 13 amino acids. In nucleotides, the CDR3 is TGTGCCAGCAGTTTGTACAACTACAATGAGCAGTTCTTC. Translated, it gives CASSLYNYNEQFF.

V gene TRBV27 combines with J gene TRBJ2-3; D ambiguous. V lost 6 bases to trimming and J lost 5 bases, with 6 bases between them. Germline V CDR1 and CDR2: MNHEY, SMNVEV (reference sequence). The CDR3 spans 11 residues. The CDR3 loop reads CASSGVDTQYF. DNA of the CDR3: TGTGCCAGCAGCGGCGTAGATACGCAGTATTTT.

This CDR3 reads CASSPGRYEQYF. Written as DNA, the CDR3 is TGTGCCAGCAGTCCCGGACGCTACGAGCAGTACTTC. The rearrangement joins TRBV2 to TRBJ2-7; D call uncertain. CDR1 SNHLY and CDR2 FYNNEI come from the germline V gene. Between the trimmed V and J ends, which lost 5 bases and 3 bases, there was a span of 8 bases. This CDR3 comprises 12 residues.

This clone appeared a few times. The rearrangement links TRBV15 to TRBJ2-3; 12 bases match TRBD2. This CDR3 is 16 amino acids long. The germline CDR1 and CDR2 sequences are LNHNV and YYDKDF (reference sequence). The V and J ends lost 8 bases and 0 bases, in that order; junction bases with no gene match: 6. The DNA for the CDR3 is TGTGCCACCCGACCTAGCGGGGGGGAAAGCACAGATACGCAGTATTTT. Residues: CATRPSGGESTDTQYF.